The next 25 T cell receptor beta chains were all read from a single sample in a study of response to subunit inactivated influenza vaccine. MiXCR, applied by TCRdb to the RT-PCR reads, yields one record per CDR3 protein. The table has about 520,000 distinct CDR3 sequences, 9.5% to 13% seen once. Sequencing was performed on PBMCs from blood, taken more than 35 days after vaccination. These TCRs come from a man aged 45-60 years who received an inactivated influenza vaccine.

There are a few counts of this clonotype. This CDR3 is CASSSLGPNTEAFF. The CDR3 nucleotides read TGTGCCAGCAGTTCCTTGGGACCGAACACTGAAGCTTTCTTT. The chain has TRBV27 and TRBJ1-1; perhaps TRBD1 as D (5 bases). This CDR3 is built from 14 residues. The germline gives CDR1 MNHEY, CDR2 SMNVEV (reference sequence). With 4 bases removed from V and 1 base from J, the gap between germline ends came to 10 bases.

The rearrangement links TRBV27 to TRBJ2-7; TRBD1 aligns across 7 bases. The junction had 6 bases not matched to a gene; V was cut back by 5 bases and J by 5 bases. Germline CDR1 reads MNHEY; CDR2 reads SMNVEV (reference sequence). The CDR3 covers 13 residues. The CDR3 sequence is CASSPQTGHEQYF. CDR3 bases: TGTGCCAGCAGTCCCCAGACAGGGCACGAGCAGTACTTC.

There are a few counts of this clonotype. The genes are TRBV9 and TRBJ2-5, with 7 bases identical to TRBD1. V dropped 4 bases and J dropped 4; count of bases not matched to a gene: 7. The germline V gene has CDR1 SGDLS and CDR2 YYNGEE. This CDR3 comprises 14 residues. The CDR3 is CASSRQGLAETQYF. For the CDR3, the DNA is TGTGCCAGCAGCCGACAGGGATTAGCAGAGACCCAGTACTTC.

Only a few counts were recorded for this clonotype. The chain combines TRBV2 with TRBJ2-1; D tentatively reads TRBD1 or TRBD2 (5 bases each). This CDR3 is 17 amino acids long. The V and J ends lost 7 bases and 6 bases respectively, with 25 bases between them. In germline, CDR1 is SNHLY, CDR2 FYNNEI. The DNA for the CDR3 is TGTGCCAGCAAAAAAGGGGTACACGGGAATCGGATCAATGAGCAGTTCTTC. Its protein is CASKKGVHGNRINEQFF. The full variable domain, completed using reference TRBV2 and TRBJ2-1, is EPEVTQTPSHQVTQMGQEVILRCVPISNHLYFYWYRQILGQKVEFLVSFYNNEISEKSEIFDDQFSVERPDGSNFTLKIRSTKLEDSAMYFCASKKGVHGNRINEQFFGPGTRLTVL.

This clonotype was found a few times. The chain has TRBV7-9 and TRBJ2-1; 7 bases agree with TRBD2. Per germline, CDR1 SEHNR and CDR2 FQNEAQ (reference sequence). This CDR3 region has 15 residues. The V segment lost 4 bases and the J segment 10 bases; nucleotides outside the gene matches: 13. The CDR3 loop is CASSSRGAGVWEQFF. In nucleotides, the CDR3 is TGTGCCAGCAGCTCAAGAGGGGCGGGAGTATGGGAGCAGTTCTTC.

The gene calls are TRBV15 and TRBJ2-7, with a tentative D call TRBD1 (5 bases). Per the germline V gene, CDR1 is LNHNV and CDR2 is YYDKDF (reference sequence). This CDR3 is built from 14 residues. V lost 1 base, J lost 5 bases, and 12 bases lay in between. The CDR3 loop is CATSRGLDSNEQYF. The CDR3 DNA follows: TGTGCCACCAGCAGAGGACTCGACAGTAACGAGCAGTACTTC.

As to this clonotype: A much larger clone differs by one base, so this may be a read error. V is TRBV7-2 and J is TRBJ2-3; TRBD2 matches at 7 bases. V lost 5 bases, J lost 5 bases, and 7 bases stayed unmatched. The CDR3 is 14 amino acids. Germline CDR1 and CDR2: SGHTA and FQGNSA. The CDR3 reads CASSPAGSKDTQYF. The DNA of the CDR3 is TGTGCCAGCAGCCCAGCGGGGTCAAAAGATACGCAGTATTTT.

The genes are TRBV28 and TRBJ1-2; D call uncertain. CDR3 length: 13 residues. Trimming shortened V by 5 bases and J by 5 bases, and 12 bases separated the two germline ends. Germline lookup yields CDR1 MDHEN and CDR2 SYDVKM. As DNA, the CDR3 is TGTGCCAGCAGTCTCCACCCTGGGTATGGCTACACCTTC. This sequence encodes CASSLHPGYGYTF.

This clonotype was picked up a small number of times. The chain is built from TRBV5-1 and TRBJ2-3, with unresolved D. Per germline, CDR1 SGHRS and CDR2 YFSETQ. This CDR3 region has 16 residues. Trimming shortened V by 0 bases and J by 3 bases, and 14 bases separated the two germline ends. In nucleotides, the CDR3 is TGCGCCAGCAGCTTGGGGGCGACATCAACGACAGATACGCAGTATTTT. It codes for CASSLGATSTTDTQYF.

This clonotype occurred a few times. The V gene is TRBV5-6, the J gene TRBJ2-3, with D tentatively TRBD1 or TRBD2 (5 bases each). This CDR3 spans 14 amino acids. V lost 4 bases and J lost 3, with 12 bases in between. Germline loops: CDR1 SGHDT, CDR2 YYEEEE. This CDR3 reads CASSHDRGTDTQYF. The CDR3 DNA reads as TGTGCCAGCAGCCATGACAGAGGGACAGATACGCAGTATTTT.

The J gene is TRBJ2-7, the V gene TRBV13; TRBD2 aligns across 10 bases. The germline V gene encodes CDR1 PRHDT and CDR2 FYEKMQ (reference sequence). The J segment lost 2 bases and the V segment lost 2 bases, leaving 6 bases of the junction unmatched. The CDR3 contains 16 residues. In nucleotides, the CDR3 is TGTGCCAGCAGCTTACTCTTCCTAGCGGGAGCCTACGAGCAGTACTTC. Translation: CASSLLFLAGAYEQYF.

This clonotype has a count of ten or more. CDR3 sequence (DNA): TGCAGTGCTACCATACTAGCGGGACAAGAGACCCAGTACTTC. Its protein product is CSATILAGQETQYF. This chain connects TRBV20-1 to TRBJ2-5; TRBD2 matches 10 bases. Germline loops: CDR1 DFQATT, CDR2 SNEGSKA (reference sequence). The CDR3 is made up of 14 amino acids. Unmatched junction bases numbered 4, after V lost 4 bases and J lost 2 bases.

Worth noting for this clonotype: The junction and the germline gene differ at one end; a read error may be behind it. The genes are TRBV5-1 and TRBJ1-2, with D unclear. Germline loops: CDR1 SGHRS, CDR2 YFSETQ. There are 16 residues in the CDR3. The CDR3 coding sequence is TGCGCCATCAGCTTGGCCCCACAAGCTATGGCGTATGGCTACACCTTC. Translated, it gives CAISLAPQAMAYGYTF.

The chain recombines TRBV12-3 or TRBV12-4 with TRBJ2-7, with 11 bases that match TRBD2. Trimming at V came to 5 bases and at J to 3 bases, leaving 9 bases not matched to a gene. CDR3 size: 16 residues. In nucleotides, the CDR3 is TGTGCCAGCAGTCGACTAGCGGGGACCCTTAACTACGAGCAGTACTTC. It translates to CASSRLAGTLNYEQYF.

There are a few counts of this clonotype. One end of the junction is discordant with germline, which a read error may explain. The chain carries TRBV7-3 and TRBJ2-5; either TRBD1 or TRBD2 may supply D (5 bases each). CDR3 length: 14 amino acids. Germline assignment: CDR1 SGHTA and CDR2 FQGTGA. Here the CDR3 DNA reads TGTGCCAGCAGCATAACCGGGACCCAAGAGACCCAGTACTTC. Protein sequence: CASSITGTQETQYF.

Here the CDR3 reads CASSQDSRDSYEQYF. Written as DNA, the CDR3 is TGCGCCAGCAGCCAAGATTCCAGGGATTCCTACGAGCAGTACTTC. The chain recombines TRBV4-1 with TRBJ2-7; maybe TRBD1 (5 bases). Trimming cost V 0 bases and J 1 base, with 10 bases left between them. The CDR3 runs 15 residues. Germline V gene lookup returns CDR1 MGHRA and CDR2 YSYEKL.

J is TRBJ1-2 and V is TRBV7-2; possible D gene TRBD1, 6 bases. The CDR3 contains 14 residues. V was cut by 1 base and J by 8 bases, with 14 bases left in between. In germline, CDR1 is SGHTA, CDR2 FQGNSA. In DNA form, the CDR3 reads TGTGCCAGCAGCTTAGTACAGGGAAGGGACGGCTACACCTTC. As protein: CASSLVQGRDGYTF.

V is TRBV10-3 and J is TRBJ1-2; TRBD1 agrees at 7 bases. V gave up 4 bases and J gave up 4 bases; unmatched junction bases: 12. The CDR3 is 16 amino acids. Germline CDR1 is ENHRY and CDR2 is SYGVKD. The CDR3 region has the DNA TGTGCCATCAGTGGTTGGGGGGACAGCCACATCTATGGCTACACCTTC. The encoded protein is CAISGWGDSHIYGYTF.

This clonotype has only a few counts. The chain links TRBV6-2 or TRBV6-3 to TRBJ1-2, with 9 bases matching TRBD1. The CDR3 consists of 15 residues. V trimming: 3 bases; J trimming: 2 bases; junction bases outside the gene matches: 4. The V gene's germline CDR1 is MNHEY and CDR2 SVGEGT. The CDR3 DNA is TGTGCCAGCAGTTATCCCGGGACAGGGAACTATGGCTACACCTTC. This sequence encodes CASSYPGTGNYGYTF.

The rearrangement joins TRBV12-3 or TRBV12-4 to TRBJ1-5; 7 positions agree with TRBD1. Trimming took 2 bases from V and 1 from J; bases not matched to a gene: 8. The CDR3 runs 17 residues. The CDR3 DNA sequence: TGTGCCAGCAGTTTAAGGGGAGGGGGCGTCAGCAATCAGCCCCAGCATTTT. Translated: CASSLRGGGVSNQPQHF.

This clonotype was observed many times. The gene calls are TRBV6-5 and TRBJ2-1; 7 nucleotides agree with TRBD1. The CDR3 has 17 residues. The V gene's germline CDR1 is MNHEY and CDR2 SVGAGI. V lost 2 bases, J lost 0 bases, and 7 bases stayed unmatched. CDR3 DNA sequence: TGTGCCAGCAGTTACCGGACAGGCTTAAGCTCCTACAATGAGCAGTTCTTC. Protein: CASSYRTGLSSYNEQFF.

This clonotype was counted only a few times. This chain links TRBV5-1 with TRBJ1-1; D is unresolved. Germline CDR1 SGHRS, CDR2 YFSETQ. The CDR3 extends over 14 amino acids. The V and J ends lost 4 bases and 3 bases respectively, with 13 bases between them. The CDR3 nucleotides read TGCGCCAGCAGCATAGGACGGACCCACACTGAAGCTTTCTTT. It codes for CASSIGRTHTEAFF.

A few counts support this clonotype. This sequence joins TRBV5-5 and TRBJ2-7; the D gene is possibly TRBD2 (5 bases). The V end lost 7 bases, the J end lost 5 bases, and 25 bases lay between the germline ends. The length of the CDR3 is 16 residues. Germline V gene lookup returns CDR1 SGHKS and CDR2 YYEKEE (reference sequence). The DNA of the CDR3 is TGTGCCAGCTATATGTCCCCGGGTACACTAGGGAACGAGCAGTACTTC. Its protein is CASYMSPGTLGNEQYF.

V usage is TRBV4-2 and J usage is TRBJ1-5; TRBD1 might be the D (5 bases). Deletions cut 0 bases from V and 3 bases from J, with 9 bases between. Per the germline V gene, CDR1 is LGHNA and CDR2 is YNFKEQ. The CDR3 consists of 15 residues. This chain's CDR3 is CASSQEAGVNQPQHF. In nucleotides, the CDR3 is TGTGCCAGCAGCCAAGAGGCGGGGGTCAATCAGCCCCAGCATTTT.

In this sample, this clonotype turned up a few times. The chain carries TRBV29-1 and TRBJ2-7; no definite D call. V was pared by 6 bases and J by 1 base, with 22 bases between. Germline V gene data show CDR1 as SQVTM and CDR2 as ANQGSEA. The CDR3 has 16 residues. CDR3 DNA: TGCAGCGTGGCCCGGGCAGGTGTAAACATGTCCTACGAGCAGTACTTC. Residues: CSVARAGVNMSYEQYF.